This T cell receptor beta chain comes out of a study of blood T cell repertoires in COVID-19. Turning to the study itself: T cells, B-cell-depleted T cells, or PBMCs supplied cDNA or gDNA.

The germline V gene encodes CDR1 MNHNY and CDR2 SVGAGI (reference sequence). The CDR3 spans 15 residues. V trimming: 6 bases; J trimming: 3 bases; junction bases outside the gene matches: 7. Repertoires were generated with immunoSEQ multiplex PCR, while TCRdb's copy carries only in-frame clones and drops some. Of tens of thousands of clones in the sample, about 86% are singletons; the top ten hold 22%. Sequencing input: peripheral blood. The chain combines TRBV6-6 with TRBJ1-4; TRBD1 agrees at 7 bases. The sequence came from a woman older than 75 in a cohort sampled during active or convalescent COVID-19. The CDR3 DNA follows: TGTGCCAGCAGACAATACGGGACAGCTAATGAAAAACTGTTTTTT. As protein: CASRQYGTANEKLFF.